The source of this T cell receptor beta chain is a study of radiation and T cells in renal cell carcinoma. The table came from immunoSEQ multiplex PCR; TCRdb's copy has only in-frame clones and leaves some out. Of 17,000 or so clones listed, under 55% are singletons. Ten or more counts support this clone. V lost 0 bases to trimming and J lost 5 bases; unmatched junction nucleotides: 9. CDR1 and CDR2 (germline): SGHKS, YYEKEE (reference sequence). CDR3 length equals 16 residues. The treatment: 15 Gy SBRT to primary tumor, nephrectomy 4 weeks later. The material was tumor tissue, obtained from a patient whose treatment included radiotherapy and nephrectomy. The chain uses TRBV5-5 and TRBJ2-5; 8 positions agree with TRBD2. This clonotype was obtained from a man in his fifties with renal cell carcinoma. CDR3 sequence (DNA): TGTGCCAGCAGCTTGGAGCTGGCGGGGGGCCGGGAGACCCAGTACTTC. The encoded protein is CASSLELAGGRETQYF. The variable domain in full, completed from reference TRBV5-5 and TRBJ2-5, reads DAGVTQSPTHLIKTRGQQVTLRCSPISGHKSVSWYQQVLGQGPQFIFQYYEKEERGRGNFPDRFSARQFPNYSSELNVNALLLGDSALYLCASSLELAGGRETQYFGPGTRLLVL.